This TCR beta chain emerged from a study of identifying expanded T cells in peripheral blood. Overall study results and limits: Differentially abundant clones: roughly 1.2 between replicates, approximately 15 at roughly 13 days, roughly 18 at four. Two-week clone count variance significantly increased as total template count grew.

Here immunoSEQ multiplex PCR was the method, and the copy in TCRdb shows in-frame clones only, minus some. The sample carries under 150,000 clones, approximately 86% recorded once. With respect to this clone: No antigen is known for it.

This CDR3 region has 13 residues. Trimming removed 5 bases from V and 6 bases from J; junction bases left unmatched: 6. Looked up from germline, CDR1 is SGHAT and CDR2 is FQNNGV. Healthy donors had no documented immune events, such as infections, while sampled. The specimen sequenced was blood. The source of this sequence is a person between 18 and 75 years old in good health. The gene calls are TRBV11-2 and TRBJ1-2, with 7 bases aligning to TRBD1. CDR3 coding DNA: TGTGCCAGCAGCCAGACAGGGTTGAATGGCTACACCTTC. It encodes CASSQTGLNGYTF.